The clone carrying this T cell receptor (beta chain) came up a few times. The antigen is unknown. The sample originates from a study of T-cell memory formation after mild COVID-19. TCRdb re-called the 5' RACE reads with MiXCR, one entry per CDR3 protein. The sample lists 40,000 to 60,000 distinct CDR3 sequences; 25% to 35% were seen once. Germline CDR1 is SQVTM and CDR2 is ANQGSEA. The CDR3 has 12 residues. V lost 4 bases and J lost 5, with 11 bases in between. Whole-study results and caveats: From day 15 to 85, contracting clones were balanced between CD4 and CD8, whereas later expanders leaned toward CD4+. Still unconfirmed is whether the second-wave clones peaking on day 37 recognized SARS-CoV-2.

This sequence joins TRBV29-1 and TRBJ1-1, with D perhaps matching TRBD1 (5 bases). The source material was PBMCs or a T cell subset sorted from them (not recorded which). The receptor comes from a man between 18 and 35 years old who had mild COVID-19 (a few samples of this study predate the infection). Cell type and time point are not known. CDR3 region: CSVGGAGTEAFF. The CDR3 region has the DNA TGCAGCGTTGGTGGGGCGGGGACTGAAGCTTTCTTT.